This TCR beta chain was documented in a study of blood T cell repertoires in COVID-19. Study context: The United States, Italy and Spain were the sources of the acute and convalescent COVID-19 samples. Nucleic acid was either cDNA or gDNA, and it came from T cells, B-cell-depleted T cells, or PBMCs.

Germline V lookup: CDR1 SGHVS, CDR2 FNYEAQ. V was shortened by 8 bases and J by 1 base, with 11 bases between the two germline ends. The CDR3 extends over 13 amino acids. Per the study methods: Nucleated cell number was recorded as an estimate derived from reference gene primer amplification. Data came from immunoSEQ multiplex PCR; TCRdb stores just in-frame clones and leaves some out. The V and J calls and the clone size are those of that table, but D and trimming were determined from the DNA. Found here are fewer than 90,000 clones, roughly nine tenths of them singletons; the top ten hold around 14%.

The receptor comes from a male donor with acute or convalescent COVID-19. The rearrangement uses TRBV7-6 and TRBJ1-1, with no clear D. Source material: peripheral blood. The CDR3 DNA sequence: TGTGCCAGCGGCCAAAGTGAGAACACTGAAGCTTTCTTT. Translated: CASGQSENTEAFF.